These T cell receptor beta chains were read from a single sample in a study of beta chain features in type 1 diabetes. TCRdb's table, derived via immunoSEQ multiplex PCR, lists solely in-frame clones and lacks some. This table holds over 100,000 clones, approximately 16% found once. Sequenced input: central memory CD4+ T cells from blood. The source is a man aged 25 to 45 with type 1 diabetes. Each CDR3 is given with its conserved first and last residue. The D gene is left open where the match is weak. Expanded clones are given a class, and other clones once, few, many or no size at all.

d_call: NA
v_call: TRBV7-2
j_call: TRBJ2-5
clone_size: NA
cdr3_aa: CASSLGGVQTQYF
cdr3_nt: TGTGCCAGCAGCTTAGGAGGGGTACAGACCCAGTACTTC

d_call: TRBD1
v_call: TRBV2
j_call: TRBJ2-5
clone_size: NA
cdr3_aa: CASSEERTGRETQYF
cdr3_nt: TGTGCCAGCAGTGAAGAGCGGACAGGACGTGAGACCCAGTACTTC

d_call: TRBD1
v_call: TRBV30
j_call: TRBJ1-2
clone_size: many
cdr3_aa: CAWDRGTNYGYTF
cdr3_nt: TGTGCCTGGGACAGGGGGACAAACTATGGCTACACCTTC

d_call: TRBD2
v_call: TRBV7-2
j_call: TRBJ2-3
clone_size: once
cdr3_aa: CASSFGTSGVAHTQYF
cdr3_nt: TGTGCCAGCAGCTTTGGGACTAGCGGGGTGGCCCATACGCAGTATTTT

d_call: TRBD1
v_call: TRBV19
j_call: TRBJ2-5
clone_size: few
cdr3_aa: CASSLRTGETQYF
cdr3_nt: TGTGCCAGTAGTCTCAGGACAGGGGAGACCCAGTACTTC

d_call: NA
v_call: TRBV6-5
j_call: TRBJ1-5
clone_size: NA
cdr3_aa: CASSYGRDRGNQPQHF
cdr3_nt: TGTGCCAGCAGTTACGGTAGGGATAGGGGCAATCAGCCCCAGCATTTT

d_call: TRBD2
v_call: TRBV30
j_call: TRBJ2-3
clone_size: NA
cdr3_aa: CAWSGASGFTDTQYF
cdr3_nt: TGTGCCTGGAGTGGAGCTAGCGGGTTCACAGATACGCAGTATTTT

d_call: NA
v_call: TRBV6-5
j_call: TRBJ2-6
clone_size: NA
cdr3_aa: CASSFGGSGANVLTF
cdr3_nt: TGTGCCAGCAGTTTTGGCGGCTCTGGGGCCAACGTCCTGACTTTC

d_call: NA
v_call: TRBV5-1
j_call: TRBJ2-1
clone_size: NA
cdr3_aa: CASSQGAGNNEQFF
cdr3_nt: TGCGCCAGCAGTCAAGGGGCAGGGAACAATGAGCAGTTCTTC

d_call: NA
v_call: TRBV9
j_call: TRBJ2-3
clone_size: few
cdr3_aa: CASSLAGYLPTDTQYF
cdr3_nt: TGTGCCAGCAGCCTTGCGGGTTACCTTCCCACAGATACGCAGTATTTT

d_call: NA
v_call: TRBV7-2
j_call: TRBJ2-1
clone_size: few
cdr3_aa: CASSILGGVEQFF
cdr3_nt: TGTGCCAGCAGCATCCTGGGCGGCGTTGAGCAGTTCTTC

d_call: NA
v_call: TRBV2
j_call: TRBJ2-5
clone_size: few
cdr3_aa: CASSDGGGETQYF
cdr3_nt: TGTGCCAGCAGTGATGGGGGCGGGGAGACCCAGTACTTC

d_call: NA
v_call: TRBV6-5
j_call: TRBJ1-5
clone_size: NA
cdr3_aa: CASTSGQGDQPQHF
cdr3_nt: TGTGCCAGCACCTCAGGACAAGGCGATCAGCCCCAGCATTTT

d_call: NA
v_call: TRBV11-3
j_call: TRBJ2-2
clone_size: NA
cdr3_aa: CASSLDYAGELFF
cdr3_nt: TGTGCCAGCAGCTTAGATTACGCCGGGGAGCTGTTTTTT

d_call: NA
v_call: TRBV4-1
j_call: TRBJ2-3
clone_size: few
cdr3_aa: CASSQNGGRADTQYF
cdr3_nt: TGCGCCAGCAGCCAAAACGGGGGTAGGGCAGATACGCAGTATTTT

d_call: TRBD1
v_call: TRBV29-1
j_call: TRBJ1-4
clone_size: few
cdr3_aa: CSARTGGEKLFF
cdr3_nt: TGCAGCGCTCGGACAGGGGGCGAAAAACTGTTTTTT

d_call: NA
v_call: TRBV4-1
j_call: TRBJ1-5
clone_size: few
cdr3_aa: CASSQEGQSQPQHF
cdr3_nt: TGCGCCAGCAGCCAAGAGGGGCAGAGTCAGCCCCAGCATTTT

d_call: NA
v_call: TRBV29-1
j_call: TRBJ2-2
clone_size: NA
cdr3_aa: CSVDEGSTGELFF
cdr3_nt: TGCAGCGTTGATGAGGGGTCGACCGGGGAGCTGTTTTTT

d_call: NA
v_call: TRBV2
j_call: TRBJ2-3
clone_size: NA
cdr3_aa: CATPGVGRTDTQYF
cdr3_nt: TGTGCCACCCCAGGGGTTGGCCGCACAGATACGCAGTATTTT

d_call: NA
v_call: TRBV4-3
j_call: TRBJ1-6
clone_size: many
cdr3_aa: CASSQAGALSSPLHF
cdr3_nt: TGCGCCAGCAGCCAAGCGGGAGCCTTGAGTTCACCCCTCCACTTT

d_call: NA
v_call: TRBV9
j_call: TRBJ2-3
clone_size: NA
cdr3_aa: CASSGKGRGDTQYF
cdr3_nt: TGTGCCAGCAGCGGCAAGGGGCGTGGAGATACGCAGTATTTT

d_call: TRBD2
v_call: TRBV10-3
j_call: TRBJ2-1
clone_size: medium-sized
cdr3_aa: CAISGTSVNEQFF
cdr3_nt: TGTGCCATCAGTGGAACTAGCGTGAATGAGCAGTTCTTC

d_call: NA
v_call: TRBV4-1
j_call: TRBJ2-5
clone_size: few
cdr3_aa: CASSTGQTSPQETQYF
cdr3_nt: TGCGCCAGCAGCACTGGACAAACTAGTCCTCAAGAGACCCAGTACTTC

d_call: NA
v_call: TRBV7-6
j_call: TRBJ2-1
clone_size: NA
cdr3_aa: CASSLAGVNEQFF
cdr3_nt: TGTGCCAGCAGCTTAGCCGGGGTGAATGAGCAGTTCTTC